This T cell receptor (beta chain) was found in a study of beta chain features in type 1 diabetes. There are a few counts of this clone. Its antigen is currently unknown. Expressed TCRB transcripts got sequenced, as all isolated RNA was reverse transcribed. Repertoires were generated with immunoSEQ multiplex PCR, while TCRdb's copy carries only in-frame clones and drops some. The sample carries about 650,000 clones, 9.5% to 15% recorded once. CDR1 SEHNR and CDR2 FQNEAQ come from the germline V gene (reference sequence). The CDR3 runs to 12 residues. Trimming removed 5 bases at V and 3 bases at J, with 7 bases between. Study-level results: Sampled from patients, naive, central memory and Treg TCRB repertoires appeared more similar than those sampled from healthy donors. People with Type 1 diabetes carried modestly yet significantly shorter TCRB CDR3s in all four CD4+ subsets. Over-representation of high TCR-expressing cells was a possible consequence of cDNA sequencing.

CD4+ naive, central memory, regulatory and stem cell-like memory cells were sorted via CD45RO/CCR7/CD25/CD127/CD95/CD27. Input material: naive CD4+ T cells from blood. This chain joins TRBV7-9 and TRBJ2-5; D is perhaps TRBD1 (6 bases). The source of this sequence is a man aged 25-40 years with type 1 diabetes. CDR3 residues: CASSRTEETQYF. DNA of the CDR3: TGTGCCAGCAGCCGGACAGAAGAGACCCAGTACTTC.